One sample yielded the 3 T cell receptor beta chains listed below, sequenced in a study of T cells in Graves' hyperthyroidism and ophthalmopathy. TCR beta CDR3 regions were amplified from RNA. HTBI primers were employed in a first-round RT-PCR of the TCR CDR3. TCRdb called the multiplex PCR reads again in MiXCR, with one record for every CDR3 protein. The sample gives under 700,000 distinct CDR3 sequences, roughly 46% of which show up once; just over 8% is in the top ten. The source material was peripheral blood or thyroid tissue (not recorded which). The receptors here all came from a woman younger than 35 with Graves' hyperthyroidism.

The chain joins TRBV6-5 to TRBJ2-7; the match to TRBD1 covers 7 bases. The CDR3 runs to 14 residues. Trimming at V came to 4 bases and at J to 6 bases, leaving 9 bases not matched to a gene. Germline CDR1 MNHEY, CDR2 SVGAGI. This chain's CDR3 is CASSSSGTVREQYF. In nucleotides, the CDR3 is TGTGCCAGCAGTTCTTCCGGGACAGTACGCGAGCAGTACTTC.

V gene TRBV29-1 combines with J gene TRBJ2-7; tentatively, D is TRBD1 (6 bases). Looked up from germline, CDR1 is SQVTM and CDR2 is ANQGSEA. The V end lost 0 bases, the J end lost 0 bases, and 9 bases lay between the germline ends. The CDR3 extends over 14 amino acids. CDR3 residues: CSVEEPGDSYEQYF. CDR3 DNA: TGCAGCGTTGAAGAGCCAGGGGACTCCTACGAGCAGTACTTC.

This clonotype was picked up many times. The chain joins TRBV10-3 to TRBJ1-2, with TRBD1 matching over 8 bases. The V gene end was trimmed by 5 bases and the J gene end by 6 bases; junction bases not matched to a gene: 5. This CDR3 spans 13 amino acids. Per the germline V gene, CDR1 is ENHRY and CDR2 is SYGVKD. This chain's CDR3 is CAISRQGADGYTF. The CDR3 DNA sequence: TGTGCCATCAGTCGGCAGGGGGCGGATGGCTACACCTTC.